These 14 T cell receptor beta chains originate from one sample sequenced in a study of OX40 agonist ivuxolimab in advanced cancers. Sequenced by immunoSEQ multiplex PCR; TCRdb stores in-frame clones only, minus some. This sample yields roughly 58,000 clones, of which 80% to 85% are seen a single time; about 0.65% belongs to the top ten. The starting material was CD4+ or CD8+ T cells sorted from blood, obtained in a trial of the OX40 agonist ivuxolimab. These receptors came from an adult with an advanced solid tumor such as melanoma, head and neck, liver or kidney cancer.

In regard to this clone: The same CDR3 is also encoded by other DNA sequences in this sample. The V gene is TRBV5-1, the J gene TRBJ2-1; D possibly matches TRBD1 or TRBD2 (5 bases each). CDR1 and CDR2 from the germline V gene are SGHRS and YFSETQ. The CDR3 has 14 amino acids. The V gene lost 4 bases and the J gene lost 2 bases, with 10 bases spanning the gap. CDR3: CASSPGAPYNEQFF. The CDR3 DNA sequence: TGCGCCAGCAGCCCCGGGGCCCCCTACAATGAGCAGTTCTTC.

The chain is built from TRBV7-2 and TRBJ2-5, with 12 bases that match TRBD2. CDR3 length: 16 residues. Trimming cost V 2 bases and J 5 bases; bases outside gene matches: 6. Per germline, CDR1 SGHTA and CDR2 FQGNSA. CDR3 nucleotides: TGTGCCAGCAGCTTAACTAGCGGGGGGAGTCAGGAGACCCAGTACTTC. This encodes CASSLTSGGSQETQYF.

The rearrangement joins TRBV6-5 to TRBJ2-1; TRBD1 matches at 8 bases. Trimming cost V 2 bases and J 4 bases; bases outside gene matches: 4. This CDR3 region has 15 residues. Germline values: CDR1 MNHEY, CDR2 SVGAGI. The DNA of the CDR3 is TGTGCCAGCAGTTACCGACAGGGGACGTACAATGAGCAGTTCTTC. It translates to CASSYRQGTYNEQFF.

The chain couples TRBV2 to TRBJ2-1, with 7 bases aligning to TRBD2. The CDR3 extends over 14 amino acids. Germline CDR1 SNHLY, CDR2 FYNNEI. The V and J ends lost 7 bases and 8 bases, in that order; junction bases with no gene match: 11. Here the CDR3 DNA reads TGTGCCAGCATGGGAGGGAGGGCCCGCGATGAGCAGTTCTTC. Its protein is CASMGGRARDEQFF.

The chain links TRBV7-2 to TRBJ2-5; TRBD1 matches 10 bases. V trimming: 6 bases; J trimming: 5 bases; junction bases outside the gene matches: 9. The CDR3 totals 15 residues. Germline loops: CDR1 SGHTA, CDR2 FQGNSA. CDR3 sequence reads: CASRAGQGETETQYF. The CDR3 coding sequence is TGTGCCAGCAGAGCCGGACAGGGGGAAACGGAGACCCAGTACTTC.

CDR3 in amino acids: CASRVQLSDTQYF. In DNA, the CDR3 is TGCGCCAGCAGGGTGCAACTTTCGGATACGCAGTATTTT. The chain has TRBV5-1 and TRBJ2-3; D gene ambiguous. This CDR3 is 13 amino acids long. V lost 5 bases to trimming and J lost 6 bases, with 13 bases between them. CDR1 SGHRS and CDR2 YFSETQ come from the germline V gene.

This chain links TRBV6-1 with TRBJ1-5; D is undetermined. The V gene's germline CDR1 is MNHNS and CDR2 SASEGT. The CDR3 has 13 residues. The V and J ends lost 0 bases and 5 bases respectively, with 5 bases between them. CDR3 residues: CASSEAADQPQHF. The CDR3 nucleotides are TGTGCCAGCAGTGAAGCAGCCGATCAGCCCCAGCATTTT.

The chain has TRBV6-1 and TRBJ2-3; the D gene is possibly TRBD2 (5 bases). V was pared by 4 bases and J by 1 base, with 15 bases between. Germline V gene sequence: CDR1 MNHNS, CDR2 SASEGT. CDR3 length: 16 amino acids. CDR3 in amino acids: CASSVSSPPGTDTQYF. The DNA of the CDR3 is TGTGCCAGCAGTGTCTCTAGCCCACCGGGCACAGATACGCAGTATTTT.

This chain joins TRBV4-2 and TRBJ2-5; D unresolved. The CDR3 is made up of 15 amino acids. CDR1 is LGHNA and CDR2 is YNFKEQ in the germline V gene. V dropped 0 bases and J dropped 3 bases, with 11 bases sitting between them. The CDR3 DNA sequence: TGTGCCAGCAGCCAAGATTTATCCAGCGAAGAGACCCAGTACTTC. Translating it yields CASSQDLSSEETQYF.

This clone showed up just a few times. This chain uses TRBV5-1 with TRBJ1-4; D perhaps matches TRBD1 (5 bases). The V end lost 1 base, the J end lost 0 bases, and 10 bases lay between the germline ends. The germline V gene encodes CDR1 SGHRS and CDR2 YFSETQ. The CDR3 extends over 16 amino acids. The CDR3 DNA sequence: TGCGCCAGCAGCTTGCAGGGCGTTGCAACTAATGAAAAACTGTTTTTT. Translated, it gives CASSLQGVATNEKLFF.

The chain combines TRBV11-2 with TRBJ2-4; no definite D call. V was trimmed by 4 bases and J by 2 bases, leaving 15 bases between them. The germline V gene encodes CDR1 SGHAT and CDR2 FQNNGV. CDR3 length: 16 amino acids. The CDR3 DNA follows: TGTGCCAGCAGCTCCAGCGTAAACCCTCCCAAAAACATTCAGTACTTC. This encodes CASSSSVNPPKNIQYF.

This chain uses TRBV18 with TRBJ1-2, with TRBD1 identical over 7 bases. The CDR3 has 16 amino acids. Trimming took 2 bases from V and 2 from J; bases not matched to a gene: 8. CDR1 and CDR2 from the germline V gene are KGHSH and LQKENI. The CDR3 here is CASSPIMETGNYGYTF. The DNA of the CDR3 is TGTGCCAGCTCACCAATTATGGAGACAGGGAACTATGGCTACACCTTC.

The table lists this clone with a count of one. V is TRBV10-3 and J is TRBJ2-1; D remains unclear. The CDR3 is 14 amino acids. The V and J ends lost 6 bases and 5 bases respectively, with 14 bases between them. Per the germline V gene, CDR1 is ENHRY and CDR2 is SYGVKD. This CDR3 is CAISSSWEDNEQFF. CDR3 in DNA: TGTGCCATCAGCTCATCGTGGGAAGACAATGAGCAGTTCTTC.

The V gene is TRBV5-1, the J gene TRBJ2-3; 7 nucleotides align to TRBD1. The V and J ends lost 2 bases and 5 bases, in that order; junction bases with no gene match: 2. The length of the CDR3 is 13 residues. From germline, CDR1 is SGHRS and CDR2 YFSETQ. CDR3 in amino acids: CASSLQGQDTQYF. In DNA form, the CDR3 reads TGCGCCAGCAGCTTACAGGGGCAAGATACGCAGTATTTT.